This is a list of T cell receptor beta chains from one sample in a study of early T cells in non-severe SARS-CoV-2 infection. Via MiXCR, TCRdb re-called the 5' RACE reads, giving one row per CDR3 protein. The data hold about 71,000 distinct CDR3 sequences, with around 12% observed a single time. This specimen was whole blood, taken at baseline. The receptors originated from an adult who was a healthcare worker with PCR-confirmed SARS-CoV-2 infection or an uninfected control (not recorded which). Both conserved end residues are part of each CDR3. The order of the fields is D gene, J gene, clone size, V gene, CDR3 DNA, CDR3 protein. A D gene is named only where the DNA matches it firmly. Where a row states a size, it is once, few, many or the class of an expanded clone; other rows omit it.

d_call: .; j_call: TRBJ2-7; clone_size: .; v_call: TRBV19; cdr3_nt: TGTGCCAGTAGTCCCCGGGTCGGCAGGCAGACCTCCTACGAGCAGTACTTC; cdr3_aa: CASSPRVGRQTSYEQYF
d_call: .; j_call: TRBJ1-1; clone_size: .; v_call: TRBV11-2; cdr3_nt: TGTGCCAGCAGCCGGCAGCCGAACACTGAAGCTTTCTTT; cdr3_aa: CASSRQPNTEAFF
d_call: TRBD1; j_call: TRBJ2-3; clone_size: few; v_call: TRBV5-1; cdr3_nt: TGCGCCAGCAGCTTGGTCACAGGGGCTAGCACAGATACGCAGTATTTT; cdr3_aa: CASSLVTGASTDTQYF
d_call: TRBD1; j_call: TRBJ2-3; clone_size: few; v_call: TRBV20-1; cdr3_nt: TGCAGTGCAGCCCGATCTCAGGGGGCGACAGATACGCAGTATTTT; cdr3_aa: CSAARSQGATDTQYF
d_call: .; j_call: TRBJ2-7; clone_size: many; v_call: TRBV28; cdr3_nt: TGTGCCAGCTCGGGAGACGAGCAGTACTTC; cdr3_aa: CASSGDEQYF
d_call: .; j_call: TRBJ2-1; clone_size: many; v_call: TRBV27; cdr3_nt: TGTGCCAGCAGTTTGGGGTGGAATGAGCAGTTCTTC; cdr3_aa: CASSLGWNEQFF
d_call: .; j_call: TRBJ2-6; clone_size: few; v_call: TRBV7-9; cdr3_nt: TGTGCCAGCAGCCTGAGCCTACCGGGCTGGCGGGCCAACGTCCTGACTTTC; cdr3_aa: CASSLSLPGWRANVLTF
d_call: .; j_call: TRBJ2-3; clone_size: few; v_call: TRBV7-6; cdr3_nt: TGTGCCAGCAGCTTAGTAGGCTACCCCACAGATACGCAGTATTTT; cdr3_aa: CASSLVGYPTDTQYF
d_call: .; j_call: TRBJ1-2; clone_size: many; v_call: TRBV7-2; cdr3_nt: TGTGCCAGCAGCTCTACGTATGGCTACACCTTC; cdr3_aa: CASSSTYGYTF
d_call: TRBD2; j_call: TRBJ2-7; clone_size: many; v_call: TRBV7-6; cdr3_nt: TGTGCCAGCAGCCCCCGGGGGGGCATCTCCTACGAGCAGTACTTC; cdr3_aa: CASSPRGGISYEQYF
d_call: TRBD1; j_call: TRBJ2-7; clone_size: .; v_call: TRBV28; cdr3_nt: TGTGCCAGCAGCTCGACAGGGCGGCACGAGCAGTACTTC; cdr3_aa: CASSSTGRHEQYF
d_call: .; j_call: TRBJ2-5; clone_size: many; v_call: TRBV28; cdr3_nt: TGTGCCAGCAGTTTTTTAGGGCAGGAGGAGACCCAGTACTTC; cdr3_aa: CASSFLGQEETQYF
d_call: .; j_call: TRBJ1-1; clone_size: few; v_call: TRBV27; cdr3_nt: TGTGCCAGCAGATGGGACCAGAGGACTGAAGCTTTCTTT; cdr3_aa: CASRWDQRTEAFF
d_call: TRBD1; j_call: TRBJ1-2; clone_size: many; v_call: TRBV6-6; cdr3_nt: TGTGCCAGCACCCAATCAGCAGGGGGCATTGGAGGCTACACCTTC; cdr3_aa: CASTQSAGGIGGYTF
d_call: TRBD1; j_call: TRBJ1-6; clone_size: .; v_call: TRBV12-3/TRBV12-4; cdr3_nt: TGTGCCAGCAGCCCCGGACAGGGATGGAATTCACCCCTCCACTTT; cdr3_aa: CASSPGQGWNSPLHF
d_call: TRBD1; j_call: TRBJ1-1; clone_size: .; v_call: TRBV6-5; cdr3_nt: TGTGCCAGCAGTTCCTCTCGACAGGGATTTATCAACACTGAAGCTTTCTTT; cdr3_aa: CASSSSRQGFINTEAFF
d_call: TRBD1; j_call: TRBJ1-1; clone_size: few; v_call: TRBV12-3/TRBV12-4; cdr3_nt: TGTGCCAGCAGGACAGGGGGCGCGGGCACTGAAGCTTTCTTT; cdr3_aa: CASRTGGAGTEAFF
d_call: .; j_call: TRBJ1-2; clone_size: .; v_call: TRBV5-6; cdr3_nt: TGTGCCAGCAGCTTGTATGATCGGGACCATGGCTACACCTTC; cdr3_aa: CASSLYDRDHGYTF
d_call: .; j_call: TRBJ1-1; clone_size: .; v_call: TRBV2; cdr3_nt: TGTGCCAGCAGTGTAAACCTATCAGGCGCTGAAGCTTTCTTT; cdr3_aa: CASSVNLSGAEAFF
d_call: .; j_call: TRBJ2-6; clone_size: few; v_call: TRBV11-2; cdr3_nt: TGTGCCAGCAGCTTGGCAGGAACTCTAAGGGCCAACGTCCTGACTTTC; cdr3_aa: CASSLAGTLRANVLTF
d_call: TRBD1; j_call: TRBJ2-7; clone_size: many; v_call: TRBV27; cdr3_nt: TGTGCCAGCAGTCCGCTTTGGGACAGGGTGCCCGAGCAGTACTTC; cdr3_aa: CASSPLWDRVPEQYF
d_call: .; j_call: TRBJ2-3; clone_size: few; v_call: TRBV21-1; cdr3_nt: TGTGCCAGCAGCAAAGAAAGGGCAGCGGGGGGGCCGCCAGATACGCAGTATTTT; cdr3_aa: CASSKERAAGGPPDTQYF
d_call: .; j_call: TRBJ1-6; clone_size: many; v_call: TRBV6-6; cdr3_nt: TGTGCCAGCAGTTACTCGATTTGGGCCTCGGGCTCCTATAATTCACCCCTCCACTTT; cdr3_aa: CASSYSIWASGSYNSPLHF
d_call: .; j_call: TRBJ2-7; clone_size: few; v_call: TRBV6-6; cdr3_nt: TGTGCCAGCAGTCCTAGGCTGGACGGGGCCTACGAGCAGTACTTC; cdr3_aa: CASSPRLDGAYEQYF
d_call: .; j_call: TRBJ1-6; clone_size: many; v_call: TRBV27; cdr3_nt: TGTGCCAGCAGTTTTCTGTCGGGGGGTTCACCCCTCCACTTT; cdr3_aa: CASSFLSGGSPLHF
d_call: .; j_call: TRBJ1-5; clone_size: many; v_call: TRBV20-1; cdr3_nt: TGCAGTGCTAGTAGAAATAGCAATCAGCCCCAGCATTTT; cdr3_aa: CSASRNSNQPQHF
d_call: .; j_call: TRBJ2-2; clone_size: .; v_call: TRBV3-1; cdr3_nt: TGTGCCAGCAGCCAAGATTCGGTCGGATGGACCGGGGAGCTGTTTTTT; cdr3_aa: CASSQDSVGWTGELFF
d_call: TRBD1; j_call: TRBJ1-6; clone_size: .; v_call: TRBV9; cdr3_nt: TGTGCCAGCAGCGTAGGAGGGACAGTGACTTCACCCCTCCACTTT; cdr3_aa: CASSVGGTVTSPLHF
d_call: .; j_call: TRBJ1-5; clone_size: once; v_call: TRBV15; cdr3_nt: TGTGCCACCAGCAGCGGGTCCCTCGGGGCTGGCAATCAGCCCCAGCATTTT; cdr3_aa: CATSSGSLGAGNQPQHF
d_call: .; j_call: TRBJ2-2; clone_size: few; v_call: TRBV7-9; cdr3_nt: TGTGCCAGCAGCGGCCCCCCGGGGGTAGCCGGGGAGCTGTTTTTT; cdr3_aa: CASSGPPGVAGELFF
d_call: TRBD1; j_call: TRBJ1-1; clone_size: .; v_call: TRBV5-1; cdr3_nt: TGCGCCAGCAGCTTGGGGGGCCGGGACAGGGTTCGGATGAACACTGAAGCTTTCTTT; cdr3_aa: CASSLGGRDRVRMNTEAFF
d_call: .; j_call: TRBJ2-1; clone_size: many; v_call: TRBV2; cdr3_nt: TGTGCCAGCAGACGGGACGGACCGAATGAGCAGTTCTTC; cdr3_aa: CASRRDGPNEQFF
d_call: TRBD1; j_call: TRBJ1-2; clone_size: few; v_call: TRBV7-2; cdr3_nt: TGTGCCAGCAGCCCTGACAGGGACCCTGGCTACACCTTC; cdr3_aa: CASSPDRDPGYTF
d_call: .; j_call: TRBJ1-4; clone_size: many; v_call: TRBV7-8; cdr3_nt: TGTGCCAGCAGCAAAGGGGGTTCTGCAACTAATGAAAAACTGTTTTTT; cdr3_aa: CASSKGGSATNEKLFF
d_call: .; j_call: TRBJ1-6; clone_size: many; v_call: TRBV2; cdr3_nt: TGTGCCAGCACCGGGACGGATAATTCACCCCTCCACTTT; cdr3_aa: CASTGTDNSPLHF
d_call: .; j_call: TRBJ1-3; clone_size: .; v_call: TRBV7-2; cdr3_nt: TGTGCCAGCAGCATACAGGGTTCCGGAAACACCATATATTTT; cdr3_aa: CASSIQGSGNTIYF
d_call: .; j_call: TRBJ1-3; clone_size: few; v_call: TRBV5-1; cdr3_nt: TGCGCCAGCAGCTTGGGTGACTCTGGAAACACCATATATTTT; cdr3_aa: CASSLGDSGNTIYF
d_call: .; j_call: TRBJ2-5; clone_size: many; v_call: TRBV19; cdr3_nt: TGTGCCAGTAGTATAGATAGGGCCCGAGGGACCCAGTACTTC; cdr3_aa: CASSIDRARGTQYF
d_call: .; j_call: TRBJ1-2; clone_size: many; v_call: TRBV14; cdr3_nt: TGTGCCAGCAGCCAAGGGTCTTCCAGGCGAAATGGCTACACCTTC; cdr3_aa: CASSQGSSRRNGYTF
d_call: .; j_call: TRBJ1-6; clone_size: medium-sized; v_call: TRBV27; cdr3_nt: TGTGCCAGCAGTGATATCCCTGGGGGCTGGGGTTCACCCCTCCACTTT; cdr3_aa: CASSDIPGGWGSPLHF
d_call: .; j_call: TRBJ2-2; clone_size: few; v_call: TRBV5-4; cdr3_nt: TGTGCCAGCAGCCTTTTTACGAACACCGGGGAGCTGTTTTTT; cdr3_aa: CASSLFTNTGELFF
d_call: .; j_call: TRBJ1-4; clone_size: few; v_call: TRBV6-5; cdr3_nt: TGTGCCAGCAGTTATAAGGGAGTCAGAGAAAAACTGTTTTTT; cdr3_aa: CASSYKGVREKLFF
d_call: .; j_call: TRBJ1-1; clone_size: few; v_call: TRBV5-1; cdr3_nt: TGCGCCAGCAGCGCACAGGGTGTAGGGACTGAAGCTTTCTTT; cdr3_aa: CASSAQGVGTEAFF
d_call: TRBD1; j_call: TRBJ1-1; clone_size: .; v_call: TRBV5-6; cdr3_nt: TGTGCCAGCAGCCCGGGACAGGGGTTGTTCACTGAAGCTTTCTTT; cdr3_aa: CASSPGQGLFTEAFF
d_call: TRBD1; j_call: TRBJ1-6; clone_size: few; v_call: TRBV27; cdr3_nt: TGTGCCAGCAGTTACGAGGGGGCAGGCGCCTATAATTCACCCCTCCACTTT; cdr3_aa: CASSYEGAGAYNSPLHF
d_call: .; j_call: TRBJ1-4; clone_size: many; v_call: TRBV28; cdr3_nt: TGTGCCAGCAGTCCCGCGGTTTTTAATGAAAAACTGTTTTTT; cdr3_aa: CASSPAVFNEKLFF
d_call: .; j_call: TRBJ1-1; clone_size: .; v_call: TRBV3-1; cdr3_nt: TGTGCCAGCAGCCAAGGGCTTGTGGGGACTGAAGCTTTCTTT; cdr3_aa: CASSQGLVGTEAFF
d_call: TRBD2; j_call: TRBJ2-5; clone_size: few; v_call: TRBV7-2; cdr3_nt: TGTGCCAGCAGCTTAGCCTGGACTAGCGGGGTCATGGAGACCCAGTACTTC; cdr3_aa: CASSLAWTSGVMETQYF
d_call: TRBD1; j_call: TRBJ2-1; clone_size: many; v_call: TRBV6-5; cdr3_nt: TGTGCCAGCAGTCGTACAGGGGGCAGGTACAATGAGCAGTTCTTC; cdr3_aa: CASSRTGGRYNEQFF
d_call: TRBD1; j_call: TRBJ1-2; clone_size: many; v_call: TRBV7-2; cdr3_nt: TGTGCCAGCAGCCCTCCGTACCAGGGGGGTCAGCTTGATATCGGCTACACCTTC; cdr3_aa: CASSPPYQGGQLDIGYTF
d_call: .; j_call: TRBJ1-3; clone_size: .; v_call: TRBV3-1; cdr3_nt: TGTGCCAGCAGCCCTAATACAAGAAACACCATATATTTT; cdr3_aa: CASSPNTRNTIYF
d_call: TRBD1; j_call: TRBJ2-5; clone_size: many; v_call: TRBV6-7; cdr3_nt: TGTGCCAGCAGTTCCGGGACAGGGGGACAAGAGACCCAGTACTTC; cdr3_aa: CASSSGTGGQETQYF
d_call: TRBD1; j_call: TRBJ1-1; clone_size: few; v_call: TRBV20-1; cdr3_nt: TGCAGTGCTAAAAGGACAGGGCTGAACACTGAAGCTTTCTTT; cdr3_aa: CSAKRTGLNTEAFF
d_call: TRBD1; j_call: TRBJ1-1; clone_size: .; v_call: TRBV28; cdr3_nt: TGTGCCAGCAGTACACTACCGACAGGGGGGACAGCTTTCTTT; cdr3_aa: CASSTLPTGGTAFF
d_call: TRBD1; j_call: TRBJ2-7; clone_size: .; v_call: TRBV20-1; cdr3_nt: TGCAGTGCTAGAGATCCGACAGGGGGCTCCTACGAGCAGTACTTC; cdr3_aa: CSARDPTGGSYEQYF